This T cell receptor beta chain was identified in a study of blood T cell repertoires in COVID-19 (dated by TCRdb to 2019 to 2021). About the investigation overall: Collaborator samples came from the United States, Italy and Spain and covered acute and convalescent phases of COVID-19. The material from the prospective study consisted of cDNA or gDNA derived from T cells, B-cell-depleted T cells, or PBMCs. Subjects who had been exposed to COVID-19, were actively infected with it, or had recovered from it provided the deeply sampled blood TCRbeta repertoires that made up the dataset. The repertoires were released in a freely available public database meant as a resource for research on the immune response to SARS-CoV-2. Samples came from the ongoing ImmuneRACE study (first 160 participants) plus 1,254 subjects from 6 global collaborators. The sample metadata nearly always contained a de-identified subject ID, COVID-19 status, age in years and sex. HLA class I and class II types, where available, came from metadata supplied by the sample provider rather than from assay-based typing. The research as a whole found: How much clinical and demographic metadata was included differed by source and by participant, and the metadata was provided uncurated.

Whole blood was collected in K2EDTA tubes by collaborating institutions according to the institutions' own protocols. For TCRbeta analysis, collaborators shipped samples in one of three forms: frozen whole blood, isolated PBMCs, or DNA extracted from either of those sample types. As to this clone: The antigen it binds to is not known. Base-call qualities are not available, and no considerably larger clone is one nucleotide away.

Between the V and J ends, shortened by 4 bases and 5 bases respectively, the junction contains 7 bases. Reading the germline V gene gives CDR1 KGHDR and CDR2 SFDVKD. The CDR3 sequence holds 12 residues, the cysteine and phenylalanine included. Only CDR3 DNA remains: 36 bases, in frame from the first base. TCRbeta CDR3 regions were amplified from genomic DNA by means of the immunoSEQ Assay, a bias-controlled multiplex PCR. In the source study's methods: The number of nucleated cells in each sample was estimated by amplification of reference gene primers within the assay. To quantify the absolute abundance of each unique TCRbeta CDR3 rearrangement, sequence reads were collapsed and filtered. Productive Simpson clonality was computed per sample as the square root of Simpson's diversity index over productive rearrangements. The table was pulled from immuneACCESS by TCRdb, which kept in-frame rearrangements only. Such tables lose some clones; where checked, under half of the loss comes from unresolved V genes, and the rest has no known cause. V and J calls and clone size are given by that table; D and trimming were obtained from the DNA. The sample includes around 94,000 clones, with about 80% observed a single time. Clones ranked in the top ten supply around 6.5% of the sample.

This TCR was recovered from a man aged 55 to 70 with acute or convalescent COVID-19. The chain links TRBV24-1 with TRBJ1-2; tentative D gene TRBD1, with 5 bases matching. Sequencing input: peripheral blood. This receptor has the CDR3 CATSESGYGYTF. The bases read TGTGCCACCAGTGAGTCAGGGTATGGCTACACCTTC.